This entry describes one T cell receptor beta chain. This sample is drawn from a study of blood T cell repertoires in COVID-19. Profiling relied on immunoSEQ multiplex PCR, and the TCRdb table lists in-frame clones only, not all of them. The profile shows about 38,000 clones, around 90% of them singletons. The germline V and J ends were trimmed by 3 bases and 1 base, with 10 bases remaining between them. Germline V CDR1 and CDR2: LNHNV, YYDKDF (reference sequence). The CDR3 is 16 amino acids. Specimen: peripheral blood. The clonotype was recovered from a man in his 60s with active or convalescent COVID-19. The chain uses TRBV15 and TRBJ2-6; D may be TRBD1 (6 bases). The CDR3 protein is CATSRSRGSGANVLTF. Here the CDR3 DNA reads TGTGCCACCAGCAGGAGCAGGGGTTCTGGGGCCAACGTCCTGACTTTC.